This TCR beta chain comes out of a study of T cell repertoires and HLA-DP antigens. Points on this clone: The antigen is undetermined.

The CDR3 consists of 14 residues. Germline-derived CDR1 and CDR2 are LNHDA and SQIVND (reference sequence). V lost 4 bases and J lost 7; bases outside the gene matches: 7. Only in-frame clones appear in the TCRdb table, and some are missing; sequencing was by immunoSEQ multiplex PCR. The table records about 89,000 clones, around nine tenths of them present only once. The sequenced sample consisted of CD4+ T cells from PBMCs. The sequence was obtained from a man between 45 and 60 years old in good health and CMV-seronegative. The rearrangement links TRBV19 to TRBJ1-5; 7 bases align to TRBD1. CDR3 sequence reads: CASSTTGSGQPQHF. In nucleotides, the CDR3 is TGTGCCAGTAGTACGACAGGGAGCGGCCAGCCCCAGCATTTT.